This T cell receptor beta chain was identified during a study of control samples from healthy donors and cancer patients. Measured with immunoSEQ multiplex PCR; TCRdb has only the in-frame clones, and not every one. The sample has over 100,000 clones, approximately 90% seen once. CDR1 LNHDA and CDR2 SQIVND come from the germline V gene (reference sequence). The length of the CDR3 is 18 residues. V was clipped by 1 base and J by 0 bases; unmatched bases: 8. Sequencing input: blood. The source of this sequence is a human donor in good health. The donor label of this sample is uncertain. The gene calls are TRBV19 and TRBJ1-5, with 8 nucleotides matching TRBD1. CDR3 region: CASSIGQGAVFSNQPQHF. The CDR3 coding sequence is TGTGCCAGTAGTATAGGGCAGGGGGCCGTTTTTAGCAATCAGCCCCAGCATTTT.